This T cell receptor beta chain was profiled in a study of OX40 agonist ivuxolimab in advanced cancers. General observations from the study: Among the lowest peripheral clonal expansion occurred in 0.1-3.0 mg/kg partial responders. What antigens the expanded peripheral T cells recognized was never established. Blood T cells, both CD4+ and CD8+, expanded clonally by week 6 at 0.1 to 3.0 mg/kg.

Generated by immunoSEQ multiplex PCR, the TCRdb table keeps only in-frame clones and is missing some. The data show 75,000 to 100,000 clones, with roughly four fifths seen just once and 4.5% to 5.5% held by the top ten. Turning to this clone: The antigen remains unidentified.

This TCR was recovered from an adult with an advanced solid tumor such as melanoma, head and neck, liver or kidney cancer. The specimen comprised CD4+ or CD8+ T cells sorted from blood, sampled in a trial of the OX40 agonist ivuxolimab.

The CDR3 region is CASSEGQGDTQYF. The CDR3 DNA reads TGTGCCAGCAGTGAAGGACAGGGGGATACGCAGTATTTT. The J gene is TRBJ2-3, the V gene TRBV25-1, with 9 bases aligning to TRBD1. This CDR3 region has 13 residues. Germline loops: CDR1 MGHDK, CDR2 SYGVNS. With 2 bases clipped from V and 6 bases from J, the junction kept 0 bases outside the gene matches.